A selection of T cell receptor beta chains follows, all from one sample in a study of CD8 T cells in ankylosing spondylitis. TCRdb independently ran MiXCR on the 5' RACE reads; one entry per CDR3 protein. The data hold 450,000 to 550,000 distinct CDR3 sequences, with roughly 5% observed a single time. The sample comprised blood, either unsorted or a sorted T cell fraction (not recorded which). These receptors all stem from a male donor with ankylosing spondylitis. Each CDR3 is given with its conserved first and last residue. Each record gives: J gene, D gene, V gene, clone size, CDR3 protein, CDR3 DNA. D genes are given only for firm matches. Expanded clones get a size class; other rows say once, few or many, or leave the size out.

j_gene: TRBJ2-4; d_gene: .; v_gene: TRBV9; abundance: many; CDR3aa: CASSVDGGGLNIQYF; CDR3nt: TGTGCCAGCAGCGTGGACGGAGGGGGTTTAAACATTCAGTACTTC
j_gene: TRBJ1-2; d_gene: .; v_gene: TRBV18; abundance: many; CDR3aa: CASSPERRYGYTF; CDR3nt: TGTGCCAGCTCACCAGAGAGGAGATATGGCTACACCTTC
j_gene: TRBJ2-5; d_gene: .; v_gene: TRBV4-3; abundance: many; CDR3aa: CASSQDSRETQYF; CDR3nt: TGCGCCAGCAGCCAAGATAGTCGGGAGACCCAGTACTTC
j_gene: TRBJ2-7; d_gene: .; v_gene: TRBV6-2/TRBV6-3; abundance: .; CDR3aa: CASTVGLGEQYF; CDR3nt: TGTGCCAGCACGGTCGGCCTGGGGGAGCAGTACTTC
j_gene: TRBJ1-2; d_gene: .; v_gene: TRBV29-1; abundance: many; CDR3aa: CSVEDKARGVDGYTF; CDR3nt: TGCAGCGTTGAAGATAAGGCCAGGGGAGTTGATGGCTACACCTTC
j_gene: TRBJ1-6; d_gene: .; v_gene: TRBV2; abundance: .; CDR3aa: CAGRGEGSPLHF; CDR3nt: TGTGCCGGACGGGGGGAGGGTTCACCCCTCCACTTT
j_gene: TRBJ2-3; d_gene: .; v_gene: TRBV2; abundance: .; CDR3aa: CASSHPRQGSTDTQYF; CDR3nt: TGTGCCAGCAGCCACCCCCGTCAGGGTAGCACAGATACGCAGTATTTT
j_gene: TRBJ1-4; d_gene: .; v_gene: TRBV5-1; abundance: many; CDR3aa: CASSGNNRAGGNEKLFF; CDR3nt: TGCGCCAGCAGCGGGAACAACAGGGCGGGGGGGAATGAAAAACTGTTTTTT
j_gene: TRBJ2-2; d_gene: .; v_gene: TRBV29-1; abundance: few; CDR3aa: CSVDFTGELFF; CDR3nt: TGCAGCGTTGATTTTACCGGGGAGCTGTTTTTT
j_gene: TRBJ2-7; d_gene: .; v_gene: TRBV20-1; abundance: few; CDR3aa: CSATIGANLEQYF; CDR3nt: TGCAGTGCTACTATTGGAGCAAACTTGGAGCAGTACTTC
j_gene: TRBJ2-1; d_gene: .; v_gene: TRBV4-3; abundance: many; CDR3aa: CASSQIDGKGGWEQFF; CDR3nt: TGCGCCAGCAGCCAAATCGACGGGAAAGGCGGATGGGAGCAGTTCTTC
j_gene: TRBJ1-2; d_gene: .; v_gene: TRBV29-1; abundance: .; CDR3aa: CSVGAGNNHYGYTF; CDR3nt: TGCAGCGTTGGAGCGGGGAACAATCACTATGGCTACACCTTC